Below are 11 T cell receptor beta chains sequenced from a single sample in a study of OX40 agonist ivuxolimab in advanced cancers. TCRdb's table, derived via immunoSEQ multiplex PCR, lists solely in-frame clones and lacks some. The sample has roughly 75,000 clones, roughly 85% seen once. The material sequenced was CD4+ or CD8+ T cells sorted from blood, taken in a trial of the OX40 agonist ivuxolimab. The receptors come from an adult with an advanced solid tumor such as melanoma, head and neck, liver or kidney cancer.

This clone showed up just once. The V and J genes are TRBV9 and TRBJ2-1; D is possibly TRBD1 (5 bases). The germline V gene has CDR1 SGDLS and CDR2 YYNGEE. The CDR3 length is 14 residues. The germline V and J ends were trimmed by 4 bases and 3 bases, with 11 bases remaining between them. The CDR3 coding sequence is TGTGCCAGCAGCCCTCGGACATTCTACAATGAGCAGTTCTTC. It codes for CASSPRTFYNEQFF.

The rearrangement uses TRBV29-1 and TRBJ2-7; the match to TRBD1 covers 7 bases. V shed 7 bases and J 6 bases; nucleotides not matched to a gene: 3. From germline, CDR1 is SQVTM and CDR2 ANQGSEA. The length of the CDR3 is 10 residues. DNA of the CDR3: TGCAGCGCCGGGGACAGCGAGCAGTACTTC. It translates to CSAGDSEQYF.

The chain links TRBV7-9 to TRBJ2-7; D gene unclear. Trimming pared 2 bases from V and 1 base from J, leaving 6 bases between. Germline loops: CDR1 SEHNR, CDR2 FQNEAQ (reference sequence). The CDR3 runs 13 residues. The CDR3 spells CASSLQISYEQYF. The CDR3 DNA reads as TGTGCCAGCAGCTTACAAATTTCCTACGAGCAGTACTTC.

The CDR3 DNA is TGTGCCAGCAGGGTGGGACAGGACAATCAGCCCCAGCATTTT. Amino acids: CASRVGQDNQPQHF. The V call is TRBV6-6, the J call TRBJ1-5; 8 nucleotides agree with TRBD1. This CDR3 comprises 14 residues. Germline trimming cut 6 bases from V and 3 bases from J; bases unmatched to any gene: 4. Germline V gene sequence: CDR1 MNHNY, CDR2 SVGAGI (reference sequence).

The CDR3 spells CASSLGQGLNTEAFF. In nucleotides, the CDR3 is TGTGCCAGCAGCTTGGGACAGGGGCTGAACACTGAAGCTTTCTTT. The rearrangement links TRBV5-6 to TRBJ1-1, with TRBD1 matching 8 bases. Germline CDR1 reads SGHDT; CDR2 reads YYEEEE. There are 15 residues in the CDR3. The J segment lost 0 bases and the V segment lost 0 bases, leaving 1 base of the junction unmatched.

The rearrangement uses TRBV7-9 and TRBJ1-2; no reliable D call. V was clipped by 6 bases and J by 6 bases, with 20 bases between them. The V gene's germline CDR1 is SEHNR and CDR2 FQNEAQ (reference sequence). The CDR3 is made up of 15 amino acids. The CDR3 DNA sequence: TGTGCCAGCAGGCTAATCGGGAGTTCAATCCATGGCTACACCTTC. As protein: CASRLIGSSIHGYTF.

The chain employs TRBV19 and TRBJ1-1; TRBD1 might be the D (5 bases). Germline CDR1 LNHDA, CDR2 SQIVND (reference sequence). The CDR3 totals 16 residues. V was shortened by 4 bases and J by 6 bases, with 21 bases between the two germline ends. CDR3: CASSTYSRGPSPEAFF. Here the CDR3 DNA reads TGTGCCAGTAGTACCTACTCTCGGGGCCCTTCCCCTGAAGCTTTCTTT.

J is TRBJ2-5 and V is TRBV15; either TRBD1 or TRBD2 may fit D (5 bases each). Germline V lookup: CDR1 LNHNV, CDR2 YYDKDF (reference sequence). The CDR3 covers 13 residues. Trimming took off 4 bases at V and 9 bases at J, with 15 bases between the two ends. DNA of the CDR3: TGTGCCACCAGCAAAGGCAGGGCGGGCGCCCAGTACTTC. As protein: CATSKGRAGAQYF. Complete variable domain (other parts from reference TRBV15 and TRBJ2-5): DAMVIQNPRYQVTQFGKPVTLSCSQTLNHNVMYWYQQKSSQAPKLLFHYYDKDFNNEADTPDNFQSRRPNTSFCFLDIRSPGLGDTAMYLCATSKGRAGAQYFGPGTRLLVL.

CDR3 protein: CASSLAGVGNTIYF. The CDR3 coding sequence is TGCGCCAGCAGCTTGGCAGGGGTTGGAAACACCATATATTTT. The chain links TRBV5-1 to TRBJ1-3; TRBD1 is a possible D gene (6 bases). This CDR3 comprises 14 residues. V was pared by 0 bases and J by 3 bases, with 7 bases between. Germline values: CDR1 SGHRS, CDR2 YFSETQ.

The rearrangement joins TRBV7-3 to TRBJ2-4, with D perhaps given as TRBD1 or TRBD2 (6 bases each). The CDR3 runs to 18 residues. Trimming shortened V by 5 bases and J by 0 bases, and 20 bases separated the two germline ends. Germline V gene lookup returns CDR1 SGHTA and CDR2 FQGTGA. The CDR3 protein is CASSLISPGGLAKNIQYF. CDR3 sequence (DNA): TGTGCCAGCAGCCTAATTTCGCCCGGGGGCCTAGCCAAAAACATTCAGTACTTC.

V usage is TRBV14 and J usage is TRBJ1-1; D call uncertain. Germline assignment: CDR1 SGHDN and CDR2 FVKESK. The CDR3 is 14 amino acids. V lost 6 bases and J 6 bases, leaving 17 bases between the germline ends. As DNA, the CDR3 is TGTGCCAGCAGGAGCCGGAGCGGAGACCCTGAAGCTTTCTTT. Translation gives CASRSRSGDPEAFF.